The rows below give T cell receptor beta chains drawn from one sample of a study of T-cell reconstitution after alpha-beta-depleted transplantation in children. MiXCR, run by TCRdb on the PCR reads, gives a single entry per CDR3 protein. The sample lists hundreds of thousands of distinct CDR3 sequences, more than 10% occurring once. Specimen: PBMCs, collected from the stem cell graft. These TCRs come from a human donor who donated a stem cell graft to a child with Fanconi anemia. The CDR3 runs from the conserved cysteine through the conserved F or W. Fields, in order: J gene, clone size, V gene, CDR3 protein. Clone size appears in some rows only: once, few, many, or a class for an expanded clone.

J gene: TRBJ1-3
clone size: few
V gene: TRBV12-3/TRBV12-4
CDR3 protein: CASSSVPGNTIYF

J gene: TRBJ2-2
clone size: few
V gene: TRBV6-2/TRBV6-3
CDR3 protein: CASSYSDLAGGLTENTGELFF

J gene: TRBJ2-7
clone size: few
V gene: TRBV6-1
CDR3 protein: CASSLSGTSYEQYF

J gene: TRBJ2-1
clone size: many
V gene: TRBV7-2
CDR3 protein: CASSYTSGLYNEQFF

J gene: TRBJ1-1
clone size: few
V gene: TRBV28
CDR3 protein: CASRPPGQLYTEAFF

J gene: TRBJ1-1
clone size: NA
V gene: TRBV7-2
CDR3 protein: CASSLAGGDRGSTEAFF

J gene: TRBJ2-7
clone size: few
V gene: TRBV3-1
CDR3 protein: CASSQGDGRRGAYEQYF

J gene: TRBJ1-1
clone size: few
V gene: TRBV7-9
CDR3 protein: CASSFWDRGLNTEAFF

J gene: TRBJ2-2
clone size: few
V gene: TRBV12-3/TRBV12-4
CDR3 protein: CASSLNLLETGELFF

J gene: TRBJ1-4
clone size: many
V gene: TRBV27
CDR3 protein: CASSLGPDATNEKLFF

J gene: TRBJ1-2
clone size: many
V gene: TRBV12-3/TRBV12-4
CDR3 protein: CASSSHPGSNYGYTF

J gene: TRBJ1-5
clone size: NA
V gene: TRBV19
CDR3 protein: CASKVRGLDQPQHF

J gene: TRBJ1-1
clone size: many
V gene: TRBV20-1
CDR3 protein: CSASRKVNTEAFF

J gene: TRBJ1-2
clone size: few
V gene: TRBV10-3
CDR3 protein: CAISEGGPWGYTF

J gene: TRBJ1-2
clone size: few
V gene: TRBV28
CDR3 protein: CASSLWTGRNYGYTF

J gene: TRBJ2-7
clone size: few
V gene: TRBV20-1
CDR3 protein: CSARDWTGGGYEQYF

J gene: TRBJ2-1
clone size: NA
V gene: TRBV6-2/TRBV6-3
CDR3 protein: CASSPQEYNEQFF

J gene: TRBJ1-1
clone size: few
V gene: TRBV6-1
CDR3 protein: CASSAYLSGNTEAFF

J gene: TRBJ2-3
clone size: NA
V gene: TRBV11-2
CDR3 protein: CASSLILGSTDTQYF

J gene: TRBJ2-1
clone size: few
V gene: TRBV20-1
CDR3 protein: CSARDHSSGRYNEQFF

J gene: TRBJ2-1
clone size: many
V gene: TRBV20-1
CDR3 protein: CSARFSTVKSYNEQFF

J gene: TRBJ2-3
clone size: few
V gene: TRBV21-1
CDR3 protein: CASGPGGSTDTQYF

J gene: TRBJ1-1
clone size: NA
V gene: TRBV7-2
CDR3 protein: CASSSGARGPEAFF

J gene: TRBJ2-3
clone size: few
V gene: TRBV12-3/TRBV12-4
CDR3 protein: CASSLARGIGPSDTQYF

J gene: TRBJ2-7
clone size: NA
V gene: TRBV5-1
CDR3 protein: CASSVQGNEQYF